This T cell receptor (beta chain) was profiled in a study of T cells after yellow fever vaccination. About the research overall: SMART-Seq v4 Ultra Low Input prepared libraries from low-cell fractions. Study-wide results and caveats: Boosting was followed by the reappearance of most primary-vaccination clones (approximately 97% CD4, about 88% CD8). Weaker overall was a secondary response that nonetheless peaked faster, on day 5 versus 15.

In making TCR cDNA, 5'RACE template switching added a universal primer site and UMIs to it. TCRdb reprocessed the 5' RACE reads with MiXCR, giving one entry per CDR3 protein. Of some 120,000 distinct CDR3 sequences listed, about 8.8% are singletons. This CDR3 contains 16 residues. Trimming pared 1 base from V and 7 bases from J, leaving 19 bases between. From germline, CDR1 is MNHEY and CDR2 SVGAGI. This clonotype was counted a few times. Antigen: not known. This TCR was sampled from a young man who received the YFV17D yellow fever vaccine. Here the sequenced sample was CD8+ T cells sorted from PBMCs, taken on the day of the yellow fever booster vaccination. The chain employs TRBV6-5 and TRBJ1-2, with D perhaps matching TRBD1 (6 bases). The DNA of the CDR3 is TGTGCCAGCAGTTACTTCGCTGGGGGCGGAGAGTTTGGCTACACCTTC. This encodes CASSYFAGGGEFGYTF.